These 22 T cell receptor beta chains came from one sample sequenced in a study of blood T cells in healthy people across ages. Using a J-beta primer mix together with a sample-barcoded 5' primer, a second PCR was run for roughly 7 to 11 cycles. TCRdb re-derived calls from the 5' RACE reads in MiXCR, one entry per CDR3 protein. The data hold around 1,600,000 distinct CDR3 sequences, with roughly 43% observed a single time. The sample consisted of blood. These receptors originate from a woman aged 18-35 years in good health.

This clonotype has a handful of counts. This rearrangement joins TRBV4-3 to TRBJ2-5; 12 nucleotides match TRBD2. The CDR3 loop spans 16 amino acids. Looked up from germline, CDR1 is LGHNA and CDR2 is YSLEER. Losses at the gene ends were 0 bases for V and 3 bases for J; bases not matched to a gene: 2. The CDR3 loop reads CASSQDWTSGEETQYF. In DNA form, the CDR3 reads TGCGCCAGCAGCCAAGATTGGACTAGCGGGGAAGAGACCCAGTACTTC.

This rearrangement joins TRBV28 to TRBJ2-7, with D maybe TRBD2 (6 bases). Looked up from germline, CDR1 is MDHEN and CDR2 is SYDVKM. V lost 5 bases to trimming and J lost 2 bases, with 16 bases between them. This CDR3 is 15 amino acids long. The CDR3 is CASSIAGRSAYEQYF. CDR3 sequence (DNA): TGTGCCAGCAGTATCGCAGGGAGGAGTGCCTACGAGCAGTACTTC.

The gene calls are TRBV7-9 and TRBJ2-3, with a weak D call TRBD2 (6 bases). V was shortened by 11 bases and J by 6 bases, with 21 bases between the two germline ends. In germline, CDR1 is SEHNR, CDR2 FQNEAQ (reference sequence). The CDR3 is made up of 14 amino acids. This chain's CDR3 is CADGTPNLQDTQYF. DNA for the CDR3: TGTGCCGACGGGACTCCAAACCTGCAGGATACGCAGTATTTT.

The rearrangement uses TRBV6-1 and TRBJ1-2; no clear D. Trimming cost V 1 base and J 3 bases, with 9 bases left between them. Germline assignment: CDR1 MNHNS and CDR2 SASEGT. The CDR3 is 14 residues long. CDR3 nucleotides: TGTGCCAGCAGTGAAGGGAATCGGGACTATGGCTACACCTTC. This sequence encodes CASSEGNRDYGYTF.

In this sample, this clonotype turned up a few times. The V gene is TRBV6-5, the J gene TRBJ2-3, with no clear D. Looked up from germline, CDR1 is MNHEY and CDR2 is SVGAGI. The CDR3 runs to 14 residues. The germline V and J ends were trimmed by 2 bases and 2 bases, with 8 bases remaining between them. In DNA, the CDR3 is TGTGCCAGCAGTTACAAGGGTTTCACAGATACGCAGTATTTT. This gives the protein CASSYKGFTDTQYF.

This clonotype was detected only once. The V call is TRBV28, the J call TRBJ2-1, with a possible D match to TRBD2 (5 bases). Germline CDR1 reads MDHEN; CDR2 reads SYDVKM. Trimming took off 5 bases at V and 1 base at J, with 21 bases between the two ends. CDR3 size: 18 residues. The CDR3 sequence is CASSLNFRRRWSYNEQFF. DNA of the CDR3: TGTGCCAGCAGTCTCAACTTTCGCAGGAGGTGGTCCTACAATGAGCAGTTCTTC.

This clonotype was detected only a few times. J is TRBJ2-1 and V is TRBV9, with D possibly being TRBD1 (5 bases). The CDR3 has 13 residues. Germline lookup yields CDR1 SGDLS and CDR2 YYNGEE. Trimming stripped 4 bases from V and 6 bases from J, with 11 bases between. CDR3 region: CASSPDSFNEQFF. CDR3 nucleotides: TGTGCCAGCAGCCCCGACAGCTTCAATGAGCAGTTCTTC.

The chain joins TRBV20-1 to TRBJ2-1; TRBD2 aligns across 13 bases. CDR3 length: 17 amino acids. The V gene end was trimmed by 4 bases and the J gene end by 7 bases; junction bases not matched to a gene: 13. Per the germline V gene, CDR1 is DFQATT and CDR2 is SNEGSKA (reference sequence). As DNA, the CDR3 is TGCAGTGCTACCAATCTCCTACTAGCGGGGGGGTTGAATGAGCAGTTCTTC. Translated: CSATNLLLAGGLNEQFF.

The table lists this clonotype with a few counts. The rearrangement uses TRBV20-1 and TRBJ1-4, with D uncertain. Trimming pared 1 base from V and 4 bases from J, leaving 10 bases between. The CDR3 runs to 14 residues. Germline V gives CDR1 DFQATT, CDR2 SNEGSKA (reference sequence). CDR3 nucleotides: TGCAGTGCTAGAGTCGACGGAGTTAATGAAAAACTGTTTTTT. It codes for CSARVDGVNEKLFF.

The chain's CDR3 is CASSYPPSPNKSTKAFF. DNA for the CDR3: TGCGCCAGCAGCTACCCCCCGTCGCCCAATAAAAGTACCAAAGCTTTCTTT. The chain carries TRBV4-1 and TRBJ1-1, with no clear D. The germline V gene encodes CDR1 MGHRA and CDR2 YSYEKL. The CDR3 is 17 amino acids. V lost 5 bases, J lost 9 bases, and 28 bases lay in between.

The V and J genes are TRBV4-3 and TRBJ2-3; D might be TRBD2 (6 bases). V was trimmed by 0 bases and J by 1 base, leaving 14 bases between them. The CDR3 covers 17 residues. Germline V gives CDR1 LGHNA, CDR2 YSLEER. DNA of the CDR3: TGCGCCAGCAGCCAAGACGGACACCTAGCGCGCACAGATACGCAGTATTTT. This translates into CASSQDGHLARTDTQYF.

This clonotype has at least ten counts. This chain joins TRBV29-1 and TRBJ2-3; D is ambiguous. V lost 3 bases, J lost 6 bases, and 10 bases lay in between. Germline V CDR1 and CDR2: SQVTM, ANQGSEA. The CDR3 spans 12 residues. The CDR3 sequence is CSVDGQADTQYF. The CDR3 region has the DNA TGCAGCGTTGATGGCCAAGCGGATACGCAGTATTTT.

The gene calls are TRBV28 and TRBJ2-7; D is possibly TRBD1 (6 bases). There are 15 residues in the CDR3. V was trimmed by 6 bases and J by 0 bases, leaving 15 bases between them. The germline gives CDR1 MDHEN, CDR2 SYDVKM. CDR3 DNA sequence: TGTGCCAGCAGCGACTCAGGGGCAATCTCCTACGAGCAGTACTTC. Protein product: CASSDSGAISYEQYF. The full variable domain, its missing parts supplied by reference TRBV28 and TRBJ2-7, is DVKVTQSSRYLVKRTGEKVFLECVQDMDHENMFWYRQDPGLGLRLIYFSYDVKMKEKGDIPEGYSVSREKKERFSLILESASTNQTSMYLCASSDSGAISYEQYFGPGTRLTVT.

The rearrangement joins TRBV10-3 to TRBJ2-1; perhaps TRBD2 as D (5 bases). Judging by the DNA end, TRBJ2-7 fits better; the J call may be wrong. The CDR3 covers 13 residues. Per germline, CDR1 ENHRY and CDR2 SYGVKD. The CDR3 nucleotides are TGTGCCATCAGTCCTAGCTCCTACAATGAGCAGTACTTC. Its translation is CAISPSSYNEQYF.

The V call is TRBV20-1, the J call TRBJ1-2; D uncertain. This CDR3 has 11 residues. Per germline, CDR1 DFQATT and CDR2 SNEGSKA (reference sequence). Trimming took 0 bases from V and 5 from J, leaving 4 bases between them. CDR3 loop: CSARDRYGYTF. The CDR3 DNA is TGCAGTGCTAGAGATCGGTATGGCTACACCTTC.

About this clonotype itself: A much larger clone differs by one base, so this may be a read error. The rearrangement uses TRBV6-5 and TRBJ1-2, with 10 bases identical to TRBD1. From germline, CDR1 is MNHEY and CDR2 SVGAGI. There are 13 residues in the CDR3. The CDR3 DNA reads TGTGCCGGCAGCCGGGACAGGGGTTTTGGCTACACCTTC. This translates into CAGSRDRGFGYTF.

V usage is TRBV4-1 and J usage is TRBJ2-3, with 8 bases aligning to TRBD2. The ends lost 2 bases at V and 2 bases at J; junction bases unmatched: 12. The CDR3 length is 18 residues. CDR1 is MGHRA, CDR2 YSYEKL, per germline. This CDR3 reads CASSQLFQAGVYTDTQYF. The CDR3 DNA is TGCGCCAGCAGCCAATTATTCCAAGCGGGGGTTTACACAGATACGCAGTATTTT.

The V call is TRBV7-2, the J call TRBJ2-2; D gene unclear. Germline CDR1 SGHTA, CDR2 FQGNSA. The CDR3 loop spans 12 amino acids. Trimming stripped 7 bases from V and 6 bases from J, with 9 bases between. The CDR3 nucleotides are TGTGCCAGCAATTTTGGAGCCGGGGAGCTGTTTTTT. This codes for CASNFGAGELFF.

The rearrangement uses TRBV12-3 or TRBV12-4 and TRBJ1-1; D might be TRBD1 (6 bases). CDR3 length: 15 amino acids. V was trimmed by 6 bases and J by 3 bases, leaving 17 bases between them. In DNA form, the CDR3 reads TGTGCCAGCAGCCTAGGGGGTGGGGTATACACTGAAGCTTTCTTT. It encodes CASSLGGGVYTEAFF.

This chain links TRBV28 with TRBJ2-1; 10 nucleotides line up with TRBD1. The CDR3 loop spans 15 amino acids. CDR1 MDHEN and CDR2 SYDVKM come from the germline V gene. After removal of 5 bases from V and 9 bases from J, the junction contained 10 bases not matched to a gene. The CDR3 sequence is CASSAGGTGVIEQFF. In nucleotides, the CDR3 is TGTGCCAGCAGTGCAGGCGGGACAGGGGTTATTGAGCAGTTCTTC. Looking up the rest from reference TRBV28 and TRBJ2-1 gives the full variable domain: DVKVTQSSRYLVKRTGEKVFLECVQDMDHENMFWYRQDPGLGLRLIYFSYDVKMKEKGDIPEGYSVSREKKERFSLILESASTNQTSMYLCASSAGGTGVIEQFFGPGTRLTVL.

This clonotype was detected only a few times. The chain combines TRBV2 with TRBJ2-5, with a weak D call TRBD1 (5 bases). This CDR3 has 12 residues. Germline V lookup: CDR1 SNHLY, CDR2 FYNNEI. Deletions cut 4 bases from V and 6 bases from J, with 9 bases between. The CDR3 region has the DNA TGTGCCAGCAGTGCAGGGTTCAAGACCCAGTACTTC. Translating gives CASSAGFKTQYF.

V and J are TRBV7-2 and TRBJ1-5; D uncertain. Germline CDR1 is SGHTA and CDR2 is FQGNSA. The CDR3 length is 15 residues. Trimming took 8 bases from V and 0 from J, leaving 14 bases between them. The CDR3 region is CASRLEIYSNQPQHF. DNA for the CDR3: TGTGCCAGCCGCCTGGAGATCTATAGCAATCAGCCCCAGCATTTT. Using reference TRBV7-2 and TRBJ1-5 for the parts outside the CDR3, the full variable domain is GAGVSQSPSNKVTEKGKDVELRCDPISGHTALYWYRQSLGQGLEFLIYFQGNSAPDKSGLPSDRFSAERTGGSVSTLTIQRTQQEDSAVYLCASRLEIYSNQPQHFGDGTRLSIL.